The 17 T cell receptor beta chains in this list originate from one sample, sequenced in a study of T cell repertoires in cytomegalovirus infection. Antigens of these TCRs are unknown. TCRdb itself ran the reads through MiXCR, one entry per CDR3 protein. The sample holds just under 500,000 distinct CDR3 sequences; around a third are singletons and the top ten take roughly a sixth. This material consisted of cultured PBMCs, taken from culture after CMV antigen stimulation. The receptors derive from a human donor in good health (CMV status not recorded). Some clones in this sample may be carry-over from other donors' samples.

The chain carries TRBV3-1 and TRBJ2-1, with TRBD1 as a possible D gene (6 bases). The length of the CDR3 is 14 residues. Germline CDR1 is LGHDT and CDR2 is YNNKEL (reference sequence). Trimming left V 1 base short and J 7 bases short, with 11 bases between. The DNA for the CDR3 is TGTGCCAGCAGCCAAGGACAGGTCAGGAATGAGCAGTTCTTC. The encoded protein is CASSQGQVRNEQFF.

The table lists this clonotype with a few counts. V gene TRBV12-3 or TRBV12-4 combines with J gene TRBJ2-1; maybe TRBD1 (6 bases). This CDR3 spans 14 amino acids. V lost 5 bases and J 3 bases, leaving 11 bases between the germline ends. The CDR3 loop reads CASSPSTGYNEQFF. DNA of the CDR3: TGTGCCAGCAGTCCCTCGACAGGCTACAATGAGCAGTTCTTC.

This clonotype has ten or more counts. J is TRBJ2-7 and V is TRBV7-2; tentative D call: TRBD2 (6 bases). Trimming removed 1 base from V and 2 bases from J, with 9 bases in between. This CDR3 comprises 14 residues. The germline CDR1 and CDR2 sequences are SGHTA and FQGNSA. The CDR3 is CASSLEPGAYEQYV. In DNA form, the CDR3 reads TGTGCCAGCAGCTTAGAACCGGGAGCCTACGAGCAGTACGTC.

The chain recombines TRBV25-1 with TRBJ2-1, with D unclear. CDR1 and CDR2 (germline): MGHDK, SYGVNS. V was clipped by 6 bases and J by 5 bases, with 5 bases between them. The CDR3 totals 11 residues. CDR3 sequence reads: CASRSNNEQFF. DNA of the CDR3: TGTGCCAGCAGGTCCAACAATGAGCAGTTCTTC.

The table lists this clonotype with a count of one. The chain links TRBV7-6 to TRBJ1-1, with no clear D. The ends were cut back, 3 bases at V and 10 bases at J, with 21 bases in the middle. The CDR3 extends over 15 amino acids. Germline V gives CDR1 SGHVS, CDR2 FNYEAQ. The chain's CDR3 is CASSFFEKGQDAAFF. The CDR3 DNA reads TGTGCCAGCAGCTTTTTTGAGAAAGGGCAGGATGCAGCTTTCTTT.

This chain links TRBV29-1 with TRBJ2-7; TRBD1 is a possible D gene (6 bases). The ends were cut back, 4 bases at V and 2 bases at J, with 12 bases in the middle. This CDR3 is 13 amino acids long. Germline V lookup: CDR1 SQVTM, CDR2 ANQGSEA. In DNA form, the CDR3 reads TGCAGCGTTGGTCAGGGGAGCGCCTACGAGCAGTACTTC. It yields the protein CSVGQGSAYEQYF.

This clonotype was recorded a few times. CDR3 loop: CASRQGGDQPQHF. CDR3 nucleotide sequence: TGTGCCAGCCGACAGGGGGGAGATCAGCCCCAGCATTTT. The chain combines TRBV18 with TRBJ1-5; 9 bases map to TRBD1. J was trimmed by 5 bases and V by 8 bases; bases with no gene match: 4. The CDR3 loop spans 13 amino acids. The germline V gene has CDR1 KGHSH and CDR2 LQKENI.

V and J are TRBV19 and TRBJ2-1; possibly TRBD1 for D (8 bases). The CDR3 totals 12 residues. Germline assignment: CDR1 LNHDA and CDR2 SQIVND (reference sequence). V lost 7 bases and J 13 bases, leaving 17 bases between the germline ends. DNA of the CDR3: TGTGCCAGTACTACCACAGGGGGGGTACAGTTCTTC. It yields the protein CASTTTGGVQFF.

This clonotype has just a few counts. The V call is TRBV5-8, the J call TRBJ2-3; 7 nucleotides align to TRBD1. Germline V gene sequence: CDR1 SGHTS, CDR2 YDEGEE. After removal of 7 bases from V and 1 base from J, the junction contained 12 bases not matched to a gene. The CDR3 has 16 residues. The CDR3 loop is CASGRQGSRGTDTQYF. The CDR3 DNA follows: TGTGCCAGCGGACGACAGGGTTCTCGGGGCACAGATACGCAGTATTTT. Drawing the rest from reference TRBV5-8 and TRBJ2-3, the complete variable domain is EAGVTQSPTHLIKTRGQQATLRCSPISGHTSVYWYQQALGLGLQFLLWYDEGEERNRGNFPPRFSGRQFPNYSSELNVNALELEDSALYLCASGRQGSRGTDTQYFGPGTRLTVL.

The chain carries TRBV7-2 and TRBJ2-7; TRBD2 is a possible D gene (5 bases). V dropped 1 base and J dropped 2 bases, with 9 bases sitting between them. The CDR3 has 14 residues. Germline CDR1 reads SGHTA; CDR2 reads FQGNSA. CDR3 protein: CASSLGGKPYEQYF. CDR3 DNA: TGTGCCAGCAGCTTAGGAGGGAAGCCCTACGAGCAGTACTTC.

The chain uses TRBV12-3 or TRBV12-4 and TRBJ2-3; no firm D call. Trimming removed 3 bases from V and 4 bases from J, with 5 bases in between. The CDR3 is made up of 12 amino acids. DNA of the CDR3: TGTGCCAGCAGTTTTCTCCCAGATACGCAGTATTTT. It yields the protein CASSFLPDTQYF.

The CDR3 coding sequence is TGCAGTGCTATACCAGCAAACTCCTACGAGCAGTACTTC. This codes for CSAIPANSYEQYF. This chain joins TRBV20-1 and TRBJ2-7, with D unresolved. The V and J ends lost 4 bases and 0 bases respectively, with 10 bases between them. CDR1 and CDR2 (germline): DFQATT, SNEGSKA (reference sequence). The CDR3 has 13 amino acids.

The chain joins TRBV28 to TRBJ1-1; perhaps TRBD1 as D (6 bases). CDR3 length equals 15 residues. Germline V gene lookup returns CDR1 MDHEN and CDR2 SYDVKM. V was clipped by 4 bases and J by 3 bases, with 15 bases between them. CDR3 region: CASSYEGGGYTEAFF. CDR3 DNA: TGTGCCAGCAGTTACGAGGGGGGCGGGTACACTGAAGCTTTCTTT.

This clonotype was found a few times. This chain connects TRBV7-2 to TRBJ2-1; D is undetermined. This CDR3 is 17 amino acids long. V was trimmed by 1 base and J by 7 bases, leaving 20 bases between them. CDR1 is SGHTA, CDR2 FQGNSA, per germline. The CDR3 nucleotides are TGTGCCAGCAGCTTAGTTACGCCTGCCCAGAAGAGGAATGAGCAGTTCTTC. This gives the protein CASSLVTPAQKRNEQFF.

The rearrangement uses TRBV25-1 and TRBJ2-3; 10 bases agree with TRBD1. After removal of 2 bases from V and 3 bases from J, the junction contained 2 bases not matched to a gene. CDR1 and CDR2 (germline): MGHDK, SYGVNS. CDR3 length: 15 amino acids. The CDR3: CASSEPGQGTDTQYF. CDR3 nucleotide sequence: TGTGCCAGCAGTGAACCGGGACAGGGGACAGATACGCAGTATTTT.

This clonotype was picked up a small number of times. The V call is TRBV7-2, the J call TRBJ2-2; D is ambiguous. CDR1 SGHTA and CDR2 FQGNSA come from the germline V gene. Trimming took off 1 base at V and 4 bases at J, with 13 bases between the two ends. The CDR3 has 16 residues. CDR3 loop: CASSLEGLVGTGELFF. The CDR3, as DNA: TGTGCCAGCAGCTTAGAGGGCCTAGTGGGCACCGGGGAGCTGTTTTTT. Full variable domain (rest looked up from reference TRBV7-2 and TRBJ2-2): GAGVSQSPSNKVTEKGKDVELRCDPISGHTALYWYRQSLGQGLEFLIYFQGNSAPDKSGLPSDRFSAERTGGSVSTLTIQRTQQEDSAVYLCASSLEGLVGTGELFFGEGSRLTVL.

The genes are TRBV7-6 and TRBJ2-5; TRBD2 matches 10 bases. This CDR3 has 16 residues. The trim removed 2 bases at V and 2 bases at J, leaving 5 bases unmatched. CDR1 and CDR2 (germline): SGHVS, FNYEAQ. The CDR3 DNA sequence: TGTGCCAGCAGCTTAAGCCCGACTAGCGGGCAAGAGACCCAGTACTTC. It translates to CASSLSPTSGQETQYF.